This T cell receptor (beta chain) is drawn from a study of T cell clonality in common variable immunodeficiency. Points on this clone: The missing CDR3 end, 3 residues past where the read stops, is filled in from the germline J gene.

Repertoires were generated with immunoSEQ multiplex PCR, while TCRdb's copy carries only in-frame clones and drops some. The table lists about 64,000 clones, with no singletons. CDR1 is KGHSH and CDR2 is LQKENI in the germline V gene. The trim removed 2 bases at V and 3 bases at J, leaving 13 bases unmatched. This CDR3 is 18 amino acids long. The rearrangement links TRBV18 to TRBJ2-7, with TRBD1 matching 10 bases. Sequenced sample: peripheral blood mononuclear cells. The receptor's source is a person between 18 and 75 years old in good health. CDR3 amino acids: CASSPREPGQGFFYEQYF. The CDR3 bases that were read are TGTGCCAGCTCACCAAGGGAGCCGGGACAGGGGTTTTTCTACGAG.